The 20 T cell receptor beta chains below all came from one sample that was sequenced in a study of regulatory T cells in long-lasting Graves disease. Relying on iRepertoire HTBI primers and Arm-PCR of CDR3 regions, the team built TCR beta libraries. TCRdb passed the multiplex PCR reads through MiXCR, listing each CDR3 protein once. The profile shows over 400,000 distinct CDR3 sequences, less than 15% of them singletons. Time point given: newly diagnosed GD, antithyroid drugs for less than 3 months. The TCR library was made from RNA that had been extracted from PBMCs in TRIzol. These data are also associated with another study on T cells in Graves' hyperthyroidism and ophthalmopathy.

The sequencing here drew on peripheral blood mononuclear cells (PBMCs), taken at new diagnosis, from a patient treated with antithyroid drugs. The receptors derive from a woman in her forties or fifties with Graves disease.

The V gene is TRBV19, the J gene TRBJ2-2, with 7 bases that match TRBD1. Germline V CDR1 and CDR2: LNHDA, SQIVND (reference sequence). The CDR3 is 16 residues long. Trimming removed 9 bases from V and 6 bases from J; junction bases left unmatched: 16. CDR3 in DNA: TGTGCCAGCGGCCCCCCGGGACAGTTGGGGGCCGGGGAGCTGTTTTTT. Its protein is CASGPPGQLGAGELFF.

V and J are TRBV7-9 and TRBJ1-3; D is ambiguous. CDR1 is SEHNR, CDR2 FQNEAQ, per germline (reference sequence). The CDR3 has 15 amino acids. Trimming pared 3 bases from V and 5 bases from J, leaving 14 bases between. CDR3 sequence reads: CASSFGTGDRNTIYF. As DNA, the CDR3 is TGTGCCAGCAGCTTCGGCACCGGGGATCGAAACACCATATATTTT.

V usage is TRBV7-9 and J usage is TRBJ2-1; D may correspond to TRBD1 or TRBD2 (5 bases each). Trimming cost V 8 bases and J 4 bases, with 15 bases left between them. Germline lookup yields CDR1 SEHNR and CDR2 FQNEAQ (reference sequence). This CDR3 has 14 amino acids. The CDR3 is CASCPRGSYNEQFF. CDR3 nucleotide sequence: TGTGCCAGCTGCCCACGGGGCTCTTACAATGAGCAGTTCTTC. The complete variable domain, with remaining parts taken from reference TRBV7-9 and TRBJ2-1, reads DTGVSQNPRHKITKRGQNVTFRCDPISEHNRLYWYRQTLGQGPEFLTYFQNEAQLEKSRLLSDRFSAERPKGSFSTLEIQRTEQGDSAMYLCASCPRGSYNEQFFGPGTRLTVL.

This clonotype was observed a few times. The CDR3 loop is CAISPSGVSGNTIYF. The CDR3 DNA sequence: TGTGCCATCAGCCCCTCAGGGGTTTCTGGAAACACCATATATTTT. The chain has TRBV10-3 and TRBJ1-3; D may be TRBD1 (6 bases). Germline V gene data show CDR1 as ENHRY and CDR2 as SYGVKD. V lost 6 bases, J lost 1 base, and 13 bases lay in between. The CDR3 sequence is 15 residues long.

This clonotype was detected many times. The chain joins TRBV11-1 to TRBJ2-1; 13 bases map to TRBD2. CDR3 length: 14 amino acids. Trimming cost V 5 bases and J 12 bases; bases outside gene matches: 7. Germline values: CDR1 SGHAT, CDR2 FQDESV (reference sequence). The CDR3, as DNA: TGTGCCAGCAGCCTTGGACTAGCGGGAGATAGGCAGTTCTTC. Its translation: CASSLGLAGDRQFF.

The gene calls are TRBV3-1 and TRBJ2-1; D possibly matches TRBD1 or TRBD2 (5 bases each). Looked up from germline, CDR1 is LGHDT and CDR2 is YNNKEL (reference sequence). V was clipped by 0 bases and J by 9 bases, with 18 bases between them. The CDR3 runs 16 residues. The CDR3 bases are TGTGCCAGCAGCCAAGAAGGGTACGGGACCCTCCGTGAGCAGTTCTTC. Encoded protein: CASSQEGYGTLREQFF.

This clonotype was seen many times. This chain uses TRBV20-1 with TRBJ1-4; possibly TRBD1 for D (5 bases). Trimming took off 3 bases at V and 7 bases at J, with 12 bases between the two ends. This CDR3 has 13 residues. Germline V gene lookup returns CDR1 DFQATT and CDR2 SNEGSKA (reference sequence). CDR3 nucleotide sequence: TGCAGTGCTAGCCTCCTTGGGGCTGAAAAACTGTTTTTT. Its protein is CSASLLGAEKLFF.

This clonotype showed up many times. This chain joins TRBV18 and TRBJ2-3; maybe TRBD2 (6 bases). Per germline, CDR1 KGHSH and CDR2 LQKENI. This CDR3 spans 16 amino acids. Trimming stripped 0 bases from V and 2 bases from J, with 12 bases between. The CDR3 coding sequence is TGTGCCAGCTCACCACCCGAAGGGAGGATCACAGATACGCAGTATTTT. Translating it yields CASSPPEGRITDTQYF.

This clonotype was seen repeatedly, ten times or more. The CDR3: CASSLQGPSGYTF. Written as DNA, the CDR3 is TGTGCCAGCAGTCTACAGGGCCCCAGTGGCTACACCTTC. The chain uses TRBV2 and TRBJ1-2; D perhaps matches TRBD1 (6 bases). CDR1 SNHLY and CDR2 FYNNEI come from the germline V gene. The CDR3 extends over 13 amino acids. The V end was cut by 5 bases, the J end by 7 bases, with 14 bases between.

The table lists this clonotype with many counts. CDR3 sequence reads: CASEVTGTYEQYF. CDR3 nucleotide sequence: TGTGCCAGCGAAGTGACAGGGACCTACGAGCAGTACTTC. The chain links TRBV6-1 to TRBJ2-7; 7 bases are a match to TRBD1. Germline CDR1 reads MNHNS; CDR2 reads SASEGT. The V and J ends lost 8 bases and 2 bases, in that order; junction bases with no gene match: 6. The CDR3 sequence is 13 residues long.

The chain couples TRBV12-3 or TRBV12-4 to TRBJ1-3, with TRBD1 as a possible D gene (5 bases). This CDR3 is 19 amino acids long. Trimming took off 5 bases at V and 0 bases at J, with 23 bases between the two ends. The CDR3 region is CASSLSGPAQSRSGNTIYF. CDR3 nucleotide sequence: TGTGCCAGCAGTCTATCGGGGCCTGCACAGAGTCGCTCTGGAAACACCATATATTTT.

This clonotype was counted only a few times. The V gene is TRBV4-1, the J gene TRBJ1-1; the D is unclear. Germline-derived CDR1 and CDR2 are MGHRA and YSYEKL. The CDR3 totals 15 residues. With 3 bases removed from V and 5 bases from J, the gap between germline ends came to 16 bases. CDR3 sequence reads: CASSQLTSRLTEAFF. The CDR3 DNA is TGCGCCAGCAGCCAGCTTACCTCCAGGCTAACTGAAGCTTTCTTT.

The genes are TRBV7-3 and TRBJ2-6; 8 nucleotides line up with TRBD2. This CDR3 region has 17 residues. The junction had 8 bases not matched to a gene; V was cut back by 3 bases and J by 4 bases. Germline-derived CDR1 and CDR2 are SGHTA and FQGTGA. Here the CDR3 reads CASSFPTGGAGANVLTF. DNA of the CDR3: TGTGCCAGCAGCTTCCCAACGGGAGGGGCCGGGGCCAACGTCCTGACTTTC. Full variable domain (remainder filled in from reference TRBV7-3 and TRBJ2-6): GAGVSQTPSNKVTEKGKYVELRCDPISGHTALYWYRQSLGQGPEFLIYFQGTGAADDSGLPNDRFFAVRPEGSVSTLKIQRTERGDSAVYLCASSFPTGGAGANVLTFGAGSRLTVL.

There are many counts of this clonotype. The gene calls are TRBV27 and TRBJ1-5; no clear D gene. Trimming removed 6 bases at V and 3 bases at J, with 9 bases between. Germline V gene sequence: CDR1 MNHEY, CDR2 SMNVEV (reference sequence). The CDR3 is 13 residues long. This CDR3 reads CASSPGLNQPQHF. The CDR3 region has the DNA TGTGCCAGCAGCCCCGGGCTCAATCAGCCCCAGCATTTT.

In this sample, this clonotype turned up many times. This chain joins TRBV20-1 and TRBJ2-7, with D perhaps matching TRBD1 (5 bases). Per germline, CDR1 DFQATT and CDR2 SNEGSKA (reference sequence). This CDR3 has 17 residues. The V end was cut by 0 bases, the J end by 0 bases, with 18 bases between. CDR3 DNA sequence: TGCAGTGCTAGAGAACCCCTTGCAGGGCCAAGCTCCTACGAGCAGTACTTC. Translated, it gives CSAREPLAGPSSYEQYF.

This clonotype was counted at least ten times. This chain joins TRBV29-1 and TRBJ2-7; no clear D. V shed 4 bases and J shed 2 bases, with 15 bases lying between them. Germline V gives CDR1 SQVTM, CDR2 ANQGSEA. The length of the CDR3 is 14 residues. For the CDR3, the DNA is TGCAGCGTTGGGCAGGACGGACCCCCCTACGAGCAGTACTTC. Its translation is CSVGQDGPPYEQYF.

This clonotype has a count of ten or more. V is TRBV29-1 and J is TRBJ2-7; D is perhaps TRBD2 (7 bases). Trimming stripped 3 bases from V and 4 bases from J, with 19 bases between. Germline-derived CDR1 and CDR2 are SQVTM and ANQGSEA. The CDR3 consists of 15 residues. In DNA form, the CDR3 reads TGCAGCGTTGATGGGTGGGGGGGGGCCACGTACGAGCAGTACTTC. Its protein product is CSVDGWGGATYEQYF.

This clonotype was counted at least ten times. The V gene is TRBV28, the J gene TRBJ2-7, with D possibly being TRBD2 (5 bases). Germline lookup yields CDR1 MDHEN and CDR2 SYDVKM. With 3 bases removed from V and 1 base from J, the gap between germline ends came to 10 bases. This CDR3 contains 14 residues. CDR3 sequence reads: CASSFFRGSYEQYF. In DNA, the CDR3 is TGTGCCAGCAGTTTCTTTCGGGGTTCCTACGAGCAGTACTTC.

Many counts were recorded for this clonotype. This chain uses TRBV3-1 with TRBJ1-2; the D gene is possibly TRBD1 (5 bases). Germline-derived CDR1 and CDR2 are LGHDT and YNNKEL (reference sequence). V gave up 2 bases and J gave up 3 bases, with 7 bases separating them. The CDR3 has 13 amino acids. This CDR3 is CASSQTRDYGYTF. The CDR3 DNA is TGTGCCAGCAGCCAAACCAGGGACTATGGCTACACCTTC.

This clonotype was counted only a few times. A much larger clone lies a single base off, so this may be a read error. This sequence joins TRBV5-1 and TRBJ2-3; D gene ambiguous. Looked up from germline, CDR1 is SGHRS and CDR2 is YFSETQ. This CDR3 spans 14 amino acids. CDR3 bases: TGCACCAGCAGCCCATCGACTAGCACAGATACGCAGTATTTT. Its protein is CTSSPSTSTDTQYF.